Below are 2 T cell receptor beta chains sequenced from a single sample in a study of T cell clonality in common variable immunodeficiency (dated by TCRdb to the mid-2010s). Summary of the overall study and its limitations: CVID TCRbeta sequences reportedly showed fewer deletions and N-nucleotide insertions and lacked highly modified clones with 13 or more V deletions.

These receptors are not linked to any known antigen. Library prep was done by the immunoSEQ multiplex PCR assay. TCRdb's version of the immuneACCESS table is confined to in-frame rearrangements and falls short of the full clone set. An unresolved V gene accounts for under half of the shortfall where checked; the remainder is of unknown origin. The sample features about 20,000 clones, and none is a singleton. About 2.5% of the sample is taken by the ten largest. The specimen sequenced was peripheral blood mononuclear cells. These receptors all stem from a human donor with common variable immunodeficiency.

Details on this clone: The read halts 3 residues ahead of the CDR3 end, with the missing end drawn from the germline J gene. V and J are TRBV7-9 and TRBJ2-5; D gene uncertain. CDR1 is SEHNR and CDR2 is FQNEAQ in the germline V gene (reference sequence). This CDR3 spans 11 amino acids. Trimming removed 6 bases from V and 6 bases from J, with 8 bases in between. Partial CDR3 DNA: TGTGCCAGCAGTACCGCGAAGACC. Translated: CASSTAKT. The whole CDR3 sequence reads CASSTAKTQYF.

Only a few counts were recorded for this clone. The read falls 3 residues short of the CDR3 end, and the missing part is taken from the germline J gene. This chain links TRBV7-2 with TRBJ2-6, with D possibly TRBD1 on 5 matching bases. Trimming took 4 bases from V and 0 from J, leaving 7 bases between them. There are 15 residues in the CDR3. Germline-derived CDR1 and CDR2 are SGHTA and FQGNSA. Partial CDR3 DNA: TGTGCCAGCAGCTACCAGGGCTCTGGGGCCAACGTC. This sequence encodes CASSYQGSGANV. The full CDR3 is CASSYQGSGANVLTF.